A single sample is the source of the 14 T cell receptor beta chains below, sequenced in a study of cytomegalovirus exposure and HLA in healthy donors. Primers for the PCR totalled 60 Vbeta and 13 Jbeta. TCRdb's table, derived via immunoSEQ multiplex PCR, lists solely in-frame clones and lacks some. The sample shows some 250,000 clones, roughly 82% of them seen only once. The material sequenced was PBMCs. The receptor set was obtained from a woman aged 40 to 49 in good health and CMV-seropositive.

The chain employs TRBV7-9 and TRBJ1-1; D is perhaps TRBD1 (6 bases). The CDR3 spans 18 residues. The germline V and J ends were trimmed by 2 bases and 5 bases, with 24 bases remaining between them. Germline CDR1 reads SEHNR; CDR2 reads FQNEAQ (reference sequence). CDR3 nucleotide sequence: TGTGCCAGCAGCTTAAAGGTGCTTACAGGGAAGGAAAAGACTGAAGCTTTCTTT. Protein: CASSLKVLTGKEKTEAFF.

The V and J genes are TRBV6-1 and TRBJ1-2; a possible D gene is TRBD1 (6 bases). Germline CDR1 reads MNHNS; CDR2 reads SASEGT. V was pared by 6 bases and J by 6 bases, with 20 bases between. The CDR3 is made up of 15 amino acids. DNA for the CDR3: TGTGCCAGCAGCCACACCCGAACAGGGCTGGATGGCTACACCTTC. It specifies CASSHTRTGLDGYTF.

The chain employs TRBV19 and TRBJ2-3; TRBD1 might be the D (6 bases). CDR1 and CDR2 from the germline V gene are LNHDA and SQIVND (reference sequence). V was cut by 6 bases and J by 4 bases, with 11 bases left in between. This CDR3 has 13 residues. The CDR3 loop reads CASRLGHSDTQYF. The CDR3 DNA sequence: TGTGCCAGTAGGCTGGGACATTCAGATACGCAGTATTTT.

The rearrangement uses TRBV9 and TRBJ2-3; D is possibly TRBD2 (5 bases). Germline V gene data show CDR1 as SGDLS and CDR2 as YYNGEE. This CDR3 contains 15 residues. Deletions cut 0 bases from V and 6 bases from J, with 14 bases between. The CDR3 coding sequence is TGTGCCAGCAGCGTAGGTCGGGTCGGCGGGGATACGCAGTATTTT. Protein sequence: CASSVGRVGGDTQYF.

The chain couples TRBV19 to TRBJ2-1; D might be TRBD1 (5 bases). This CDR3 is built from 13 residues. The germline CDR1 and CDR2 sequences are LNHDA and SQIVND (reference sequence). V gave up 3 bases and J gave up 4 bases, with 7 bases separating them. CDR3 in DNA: TGTGCCAGTAGTATCGACAGATACAATGAGCAGTTCTTC. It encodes CASSIDRYNEQFF.

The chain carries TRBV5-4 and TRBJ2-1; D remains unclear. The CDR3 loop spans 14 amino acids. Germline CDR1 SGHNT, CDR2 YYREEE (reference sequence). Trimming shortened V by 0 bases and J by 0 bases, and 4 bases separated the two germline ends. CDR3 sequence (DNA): TGTGCCAGCAGCTTGGTCCGCTCCTACAATGAGCAGTTCTTC. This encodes CASSLVRSYNEQFF.

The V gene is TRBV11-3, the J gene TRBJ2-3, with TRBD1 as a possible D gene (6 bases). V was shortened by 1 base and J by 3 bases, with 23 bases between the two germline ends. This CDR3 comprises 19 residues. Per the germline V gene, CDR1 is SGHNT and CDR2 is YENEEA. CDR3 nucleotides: TGTGCCAGCAGCTTAGGGCTTTGGGACATCGAAGGAAGGACAGATACGCAGTATTTT. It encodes CASSLGLWDIEGRTDTQYF.

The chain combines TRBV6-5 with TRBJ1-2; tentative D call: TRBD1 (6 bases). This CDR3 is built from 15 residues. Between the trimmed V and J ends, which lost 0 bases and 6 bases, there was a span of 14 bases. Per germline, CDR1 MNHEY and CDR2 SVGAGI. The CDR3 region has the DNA TGTGCCAGCAGTTACTCTCCGGGGGGCGACCATGGCTACACCTTC. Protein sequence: CASSYSPGGDHGYTF.

CDR3 nucleotide sequence: TGTGCCAGCAGCTTAGTAGCAGGGCCATTCGCTAACTATGGCTACACCTTC. Protein product: CASSLVAGPFANYGYTF. The rearrangement joins TRBV7-2 to TRBJ1-2, with D possibly being TRBD1 (5 bases). V lost 1 base, J lost 0 bases, and 15 bases lay in between. The CDR3 extends over 17 amino acids. Germline V gene data show CDR1 as SGHTA and CDR2 as FQGNSA. Together with reference TRBV7-2 and TRBJ1-2, the CDR3 gives the full variable domain: GAGVSQSPSNKVTEKGKDVELRCDPISGHTALYWYRQSLGQGLEFLIYFQGNSAPDKSGLPSDRFSAERTGGSVSTLTIQRTQQEDSAVYLCASSLVAGPFANYGYTFGSGTRLTVV.

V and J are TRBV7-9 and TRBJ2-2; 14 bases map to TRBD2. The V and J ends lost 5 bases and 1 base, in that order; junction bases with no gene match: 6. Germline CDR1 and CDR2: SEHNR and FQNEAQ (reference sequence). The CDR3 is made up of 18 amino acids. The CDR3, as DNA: TGTGCCAGCAGCAACAGACTAGCGGGAGGGGAGAACACCGGGGAGCTGTTTTTT. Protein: CASSNRLAGGENTGELFF.

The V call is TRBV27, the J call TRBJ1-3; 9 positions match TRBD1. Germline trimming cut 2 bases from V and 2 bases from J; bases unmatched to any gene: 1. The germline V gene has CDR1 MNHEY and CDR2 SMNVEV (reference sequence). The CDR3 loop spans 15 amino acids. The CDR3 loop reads CASSLRTGAGNTIYF. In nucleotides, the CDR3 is TGTGCCAGCAGTTTACGGACAGGGGCTGGAAACACCATATATTTT.

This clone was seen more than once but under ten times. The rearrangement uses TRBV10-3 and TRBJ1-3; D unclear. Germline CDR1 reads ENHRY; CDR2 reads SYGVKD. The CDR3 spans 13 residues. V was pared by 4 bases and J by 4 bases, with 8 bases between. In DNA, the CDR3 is TGTGCCATCAGTGGTGACAAGGGAAACACCATATATTTT. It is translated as CAISGDKGNTIYF.

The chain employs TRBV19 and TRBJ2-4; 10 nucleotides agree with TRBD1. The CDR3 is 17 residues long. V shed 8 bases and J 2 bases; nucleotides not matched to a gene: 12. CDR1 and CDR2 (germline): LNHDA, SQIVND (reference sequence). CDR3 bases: TGTGCCAGTGGGGACAGGGGTGGGGAAACGACCAAAAACATTCAGTACTTC. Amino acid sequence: CASGDRGGETTKNIQYF.

DNA of the CDR3: TGTGCCAGCAGAGGAGAATGGGGCACAGATACGCAGTATTTT. Translated: CASRGEWGTDTQYF. The V gene is TRBV2, the J gene TRBJ2-3; D call uncertain. Germline values: CDR1 SNHLY, CDR2 FYNNEI. The CDR3 is 14 amino acids. V gave up 6 bases and J gave up 1 base, with 11 bases separating them.